These T cell receptor beta chains were read from a single sample in a study of CD8 T cells in ankylosing spondylitis. MiXCR was run by TCRdb on the 5' RACE reads, yielding one entry per CDR3 protein. The repertoire holds roughly 700,000 distinct CDR3 sequences, 19% seen once, with over 15% in the top ten. The sequencing sample was made of blood, either unsorted or a sorted T cell fraction (not recorded which). The receptors come from a male donor with ankylosing spondylitis. Each CDR3 is given without its conserved first and last residue. D genes are given only for firm matches.

>TRBD1|TRBJ2-3|TRBV27
ASATGGLDTQY
>.|TRBJ2-7|TRBV27
ASSLERGGYEQY
>.|TRBJ1-1|TRBV5-1
ASSLRELNTEAF
>.|TRBJ2-7|TRBV7-9
ASSSRDTPAYEQY
>.|TRBJ2-5|TRBV5-6
ASSLGDSQY
>.|TRBJ2-7|TRBV20-1
SALGPVEQY
>.|TRBJ2-3|TRBV5-1
ASSSQRVASTDTQY
>.|TRBJ2-1|TRBV29-1
SVPVWTAPNEQF
>.|TRBJ1-2|TRBV9
ASSARAFDYGYT
>TRBD1|TRBJ1-1|TRBV20-1
SARDPRTGNTEAF
>.|TRBJ1-4|TRBV4-1
ASSQGQGPTNEKLF
>.|TRBJ2-7|TRBV10-3
AISEPTGISYEQY
>TRBD1|TRBJ2-3|TRBV7-3
ASSLTAGGSTDTQY
>TRBD2|TRBJ2-1|TRBV5-1
ASSLQRGSSYNEQF
>TRBD1|TRBJ1-2|TRBV3-1
ASSRRDRENYGYT
>TRBD1|TRBJ1-1|TRBV6-1
ASSVYGQVGTEAF
>.|TRBJ2-5|TRBV11-2
ASSSTGTETQY
>TRBD1|TRBJ2-1|TRBV7-8
ASKMTGVSYNEQF
>.|TRBJ1-1|TRBV5-1
ASSWSESPNTEAF
>.|TRBJ1-4|TRBV7-2
ASSRRTGLNEKLF
>TRBD1|TRBJ2-5|TRBV5-1
ASSRSDRGRGETQY
>TRBD2|TRBJ2-3|TRBV6-2/TRBV6-3
ASGLTSGTTDTQY
>TRBD1|TRBJ1-2|TRBV6-1
ASSRGTGVTYGYT
>.|TRBJ1-6|TRBV27
ASSLLGQNSPLH
>TRBD1|TRBJ2-6|TRBV9
ASSVVRDRVFSGANVLT
>TRBD2|TRBJ2-5|TRBV4-1
ASSQLLAGGRETQY
>.|TRBJ2-2|TRBV7-3
ASSPGGPTNTGELF
>.|TRBJ2-3|TRBV7-2
ASSLMGQSTDTQY
>TRBD1|TRBJ2-7|TRBV7-8
ASSLGDSEQY
>TRBD2|TRBJ2-5|TRBV20-1
SARLGLGVGTQY
>.|TRBJ2-2|TRBV11-2
ASSPGDLGELF
>TRBD1|TRBJ1-5|TRBV7-8
ASSLRAGGNQPQH
>.|TRBJ2-1|TRBV7-9
ASSFGRDLLDNEQF
>.|TRBJ2-2|TRBV29-1
RVAGATGELF
>.|TRBJ2-7|TRBV20-1
SARQQGGSYEQY
>TRBD1|TRBJ2-2|TRBV12-3/TRBV12-4
ASSFWGTGDVTGELF
>.|TRBJ2-7|TRBV12-3/TRBV12-4
ASSSRSSYEQY
>TRBD1|TRBJ1-6|TRBV5-4
ASSFGQVPNSPLH
>TRBD1|TRBJ2-1|TRBV24-1
ATSDYGTGKGEQF
>TRBD1|TRBJ1-5|TRBV12-3/TRBV12-4
ASTLGTGGHQPQH
>.|TRBJ2-7|TRBV20-1
SASGKTGTNTEQY
>.|TRBJ1-1|TRBV3-1
ASSQDSGWGAEAF
>.|TRBJ2-1|TRBV2
ASIGRGSSYNEQF
>TRBD2|TRBJ2-5|TRBV5-1
ASSSGLAGVLETQY
>TRBD1|TRBJ1-2|TRBV5-1
ASSLAGQGFYGYT
>.|TRBJ1-2|TRBV2
ASTSIGGYGYT
>.|TRBJ2-7|TRBV20-1
SASGARLVPYEQY
>.|TRBJ1-3|TRBV12-3/TRBV12-4
ASSKVSSGNTIY
>.|TRBJ1-1|TRBV19
ASSIGDIFTEAF
>TRBD2|TRBJ2-1|TRBV12-3/TRBV12-4
ASRPLAGGSAEQF
>.|TRBJ2-5|TRBV7-7
ASSPWGPGETQY
>.|TRBJ1-4|TRBV10-3
AISEWDVATNEKLF